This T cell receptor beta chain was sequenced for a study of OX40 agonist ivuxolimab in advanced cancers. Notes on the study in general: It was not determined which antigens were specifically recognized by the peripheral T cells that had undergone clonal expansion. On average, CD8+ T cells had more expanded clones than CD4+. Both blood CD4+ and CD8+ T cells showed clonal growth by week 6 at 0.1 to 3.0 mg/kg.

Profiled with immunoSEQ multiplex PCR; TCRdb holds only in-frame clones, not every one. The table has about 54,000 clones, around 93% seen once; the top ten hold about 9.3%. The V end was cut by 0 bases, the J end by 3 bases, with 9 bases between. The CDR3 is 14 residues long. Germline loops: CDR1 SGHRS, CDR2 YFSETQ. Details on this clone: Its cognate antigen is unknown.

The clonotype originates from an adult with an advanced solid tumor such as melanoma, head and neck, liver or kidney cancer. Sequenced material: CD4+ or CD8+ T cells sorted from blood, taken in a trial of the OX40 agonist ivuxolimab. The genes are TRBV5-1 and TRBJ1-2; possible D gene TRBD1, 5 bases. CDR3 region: CASSLERGDYGYTF. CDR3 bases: TGCGCCAGCAGCTTGGAAAGGGGCGACTATGGCTACACCTTC.